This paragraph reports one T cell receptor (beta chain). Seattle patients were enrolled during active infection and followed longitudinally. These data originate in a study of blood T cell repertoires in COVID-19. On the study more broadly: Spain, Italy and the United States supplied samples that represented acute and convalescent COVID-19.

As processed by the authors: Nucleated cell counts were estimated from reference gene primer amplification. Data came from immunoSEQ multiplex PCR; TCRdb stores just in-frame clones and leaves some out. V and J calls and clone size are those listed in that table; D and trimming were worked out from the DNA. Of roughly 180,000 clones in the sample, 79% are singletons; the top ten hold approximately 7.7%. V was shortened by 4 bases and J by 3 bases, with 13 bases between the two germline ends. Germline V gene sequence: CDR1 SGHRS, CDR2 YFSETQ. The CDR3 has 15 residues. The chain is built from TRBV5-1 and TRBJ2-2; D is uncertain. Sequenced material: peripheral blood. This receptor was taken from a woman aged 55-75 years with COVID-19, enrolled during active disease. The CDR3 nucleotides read TGCGCCAGCAGCCTTTCGCAAACTTACACCGGGGAGCTGTTTTTT. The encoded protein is CASSLSQTYTGELFF.